The present T cell receptor beta chain was sequenced within a study of ipilimumab plus nivolumab after autologous stem cell transplantation. Data came from immunoSEQ multiplex PCR; TCRdb stores just in-frame clones and leaves some out. The table lists about 4,800 clones, around two thirds of them singletons. The junction had 8 bases not matched to a gene; V was cut back by 6 bases and J by 5 bases. This CDR3 is built from 14 residues. Germline CDR1 reads MRHNA; CDR2 reads SNTAGT. This sequence joins TRBV6-4 and TRBJ1-1; TRBD1 agrees at 8 bases. This clonotype was sampled from a male donor with multiple myeloma. Here the sequenced sample was PBMCs, taken in a trial of ipilimumab plus nivolumab as post-transplant consolidation. CDR3 bases: TGTGCCAGCAGCCCCGGGACAGGTCTGACTGAAGCTTTCTTT. Its translation is CASSPGTGLTEAFF.